This T cell receptor beta chain was identified during a study of graft-versus-host responses after intestinal transplantation. Study at large: Every recipient underwent anti-thymocyte globulin induction, then tacrolimus and steroids for three to four years. Regarding the study as a whole: Ileal or blood samples showed some GvH clones first, and such clones were also found in recipient marrow.

V trimming: 4 bases; J trimming: 2 bases; junction bases outside the gene matches: 5. The CDR3 length is 14 residues. Germline V gene sequence: CDR1 SGHRS, CDR2 YFSETQ. Clones were read by immunoSEQ multiplex PCR, and TCRdb kept only the in-frame ones, dropping some. Of 100,000 to 110,000 clones listed, more than 85% are singletons. Concerning this clone: Antigen: not known.

Sequencing was performed on unstimulated CD4+ T cells sorted from spleen or lymph node cells, taken before transplant. This clonotype originated in a human donor who was the organ donor for an intestinal transplant. The chain joins TRBV5-1 to TRBJ2-7, with TRBD1 matching over 8 bases. The CDR3 region is CASSEGTGPYEQYF. The CDR3 DNA reads as TGCGCCAGCAGCGAGGGGACAGGACCCTACGAGCAGTACTTC.